This is a list of T cell receptor beta chains from one sample in a study of vaccination and CD4 T cells after COVID-19. TCRdb reanalysed the PCR reads using MiXCR and keeps one entry per CDR3 protein. The sample lists around 13,000 distinct CDR3 sequences, approximately 52% occurring once. These TCRs are of unknown antigen specificity. Sequenced input: CD4+ T cells from blood, cultured in vitro. Every receptor here comes from a human donor who had recovered from COVID-19. The CDR3 runs from the conserved cysteine through the conserved F or W. The order of the fields is V gene, J gene, clone size, D gene, CDR3 protein, CDR3 DNA. A D gene is named only where the DNA matches it firmly. Clone size is stated in some rows and not others, as once, few, many or a class when expanded.

v_call: TRBV12-3/TRBV12-4
j_call: TRBJ2-5
clone_size: .
d_call: .
cdr3_aa: CASSFGIGETQYF
cdr3_nt: TGTGCCAGCAGTTTTGGAATTGGAGAGACCCAGTACTTC

v_call: TRBV6-1
j_call: TRBJ1-2
clone_size: .
d_call: .
cdr3_aa: CASRKSTVYGYTF
cdr3_nt: TGTGCCAGCAGAAAATCGACGGTCTATGGCTACACCTTC

v_call: TRBV2
j_call: TRBJ2-5
clone_size: few
d_call: TRBD2
cdr3_aa: CASTIRGRAETQYF
cdr3_nt: TGTGCCAGCACTATTCGCGGGAGGGCGGAGACCCAGTACTTC

v_call: TRBV20-1
j_call: TRBJ1-5
clone_size: few
d_call: .
cdr3_aa: CSASSAWLNQPQHF
cdr3_nt: TGCAGTGCTAGCAGCGCCTGGCTAAATCAGCCCCAGCATTTT

v_call: TRBV7-2
j_call: TRBJ2-5
clone_size: once
d_call: .
cdr3_aa: CASRGSGSAETQYF
cdr3_nt: TGTGCCAGCAGAGGGTCGGGGTCAGCAGAGACCCAGTACTTC

v_call: TRBV20-1
j_call: TRBJ1-2
clone_size: few
d_call: .
cdr3_aa: CSARDTGATYGYTF
cdr3_nt: TGCAGTGCTAGAGATACCGGGGCTACCTATGGCTACACCTTC

v_call: TRBV18
j_call: TRBJ2-3
clone_size: .
d_call: .
cdr3_aa: CASSPADTQYF
cdr3_nt: TGTGCCAGCTCACCGGCGGATACGCAGTATTTT

v_call: TRBV7-9
j_call: TRBJ2-3
clone_size: once
d_call: .
cdr3_aa: CASSLGNAGTADTQYF
cdr3_nt: TGTGCCAGCAGCTTAGGGAACGCCGGAACCGCAGATACGCAGTATTTT

v_call: TRBV7-3
j_call: TRBJ2-1
clone_size: .
d_call: .
cdr3_aa: CASILRGSGYNEQFF
cdr3_nt: TGTGCCAGCATCCTCAGAGGGTCGGGTTACAATGAGCAGTTCTTC

v_call: TRBV27
j_call: TRBJ1-4
clone_size: .
d_call: .
cdr3_aa: CASSLYPSEKLFF
cdr3_nt: TGTGCCAGCAGTTTATATCCCTCAGAAAAACTGTTTTTT

v_call: TRBV20-1
j_call: TRBJ1-5
clone_size: .
d_call: TRBD1
cdr3_aa: CSPGQGDQPQHF
cdr3_nt: TGCAGCCCTGGACAGGGAGATCAGCCCCAGCATTTT

v_call: TRBV5-4
j_call: TRBJ2-3
clone_size: .
d_call: TRBD2
cdr3_aa: CASSLAIAGGTDTQYF
cdr3_nt: TGTGCCAGCAGCTTGGCCATAGCGGGCGGGACAGATACGCAGTATTTT

v_call: TRBV3-1
j_call: TRBJ1-5
clone_size: .
d_call: .
cdr3_aa: CASSLRLGEQPQHF
cdr3_nt: TGTGCCAGCAGCCTCCGACTGGGAGAGCAGCCCCAGCATTTT

v_call: TRBV4-3
j_call: TRBJ2-7
clone_size: .
d_call: .
cdr3_aa: CASSPTLSGKYEQYF
cdr3_nt: TGCGCCAGCAGCCCCACACTCAGCGGAAAATACGAGCAGTACTTC

v_call: TRBV7-2
j_call: TRBJ2-7
clone_size: .
d_call: .
cdr3_aa: CASSSPLTLEQYF
cdr3_nt: TGTGCCAGCAGCTCCCCCTTAACCCTCGAGCAGTACTTC

v_call: TRBV20-1
j_call: TRBJ2-5
clone_size: few
d_call: .
cdr3_aa: CSASASGQLSQYF
cdr3_nt: TGCAGTGCTTCCGCTAGCGGACAGCTGTCCCAGTACTTC

v_call: TRBV19
j_call: TRBJ2-3
clone_size: .
d_call: .
cdr3_aa: CASSMGDTQYF
cdr3_nt: TGTGCCAGTAGTATGGGAGATACGCAGTATTTT

v_call: TRBV7-3
j_call: TRBJ2-6
clone_size: .
d_call: .
cdr3_aa: CASSRRAASGANVLTF
cdr3_nt: TGTGCCAGCAGCCGGAGGGCAGCTTCTGGGGCCAACGTCCTGACTTTC

v_call: TRBV7-9
j_call: TRBJ2-3
clone_size: few
d_call: TRBD1
cdr3_aa: CASSSDRGPVGQQYF
cdr3_nt: TGTGCCAGCAGCTCGGACAGGGGCCCTGTCGGCCAGCAGTATTTT

v_call: TRBV3-1
j_call: TRBJ2-3
clone_size: .
d_call: TRBD2
cdr3_aa: CASSQRTPGLAGPTSTDTQYF
cdr3_nt: TGTGCCAGCAGCCAACGTACCCCGGGACTAGCGGGACCGACTAGCACAGATACGCAGTATTTT

v_call: TRBV19
j_call: TRBJ1-5
clone_size: .
d_call: .
cdr3_aa: CASSTPPDQPQHF
cdr3_nt: TGTGCCAGTAGCACCCCGCCTGATCAGCCCCAGCATTTT

v_call: TRBV28
j_call: TRBJ1-2
clone_size: .
d_call: TRBD1
cdr3_aa: CASRSEFDRGRIWRGYTF
cdr3_nt: TGTGCCAGCAGATCGGAATTCGACAGGGGGCGCATATGGCGTGGCTACACCTTC

v_call: TRBV6-1
j_call: TRBJ1-5
clone_size: few
d_call: TRBD1
cdr3_aa: CASSEGETGFQPQHF
cdr3_nt: TGTGCCAGCAGTGAAGGTGAGACAGGGTTCCAGCCCCAGCATTTT

v_call: TRBV30
j_call: TRBJ2-1
clone_size: .
d_call: .
cdr3_aa: CAWKRGISYNEQFF
cdr3_nt: TGTGCCTGGAAAAGGGGGATCTCCTACAATGAGCAGTTCTTC

v_call: TRBV5-1
j_call: TRBJ2-3
clone_size: .
d_call: .
cdr3_aa: CASSYSTDTQYF
cdr3_nt: TGCGCCAGCAGCTACAGCACAGATACGCAGTATTTT

v_call: TRBV12-5
j_call: TRBJ1-1
clone_size: .
d_call: .
cdr3_aa: CASGYENTEAFF
cdr3_nt: TGTGCTAGTGGTTACGAGAACACTGAAGCTTTCTTT

v_call: TRBV2
j_call: TRBJ1-2
clone_size: once
d_call: .
cdr3_aa: CASSSSGNRNYGYTF
cdr3_nt: TGTGCCAGCAGCAGTTCGGGGAACAGGAACTATGGCTACACCTTC

v_call: TRBV2
j_call: TRBJ1-2
clone_size: .
d_call: .
cdr3_aa: CASSARNPNYGYTF
cdr3_nt: TGTGCCAGCAGTGCCCGGAATCCTAACTATGGCTACACCTTC

v_call: TRBV7-2
j_call: TRBJ2-7
clone_size: .
d_call: .
cdr3_aa: CASSRPGTEQYF
cdr3_nt: TGTGCCAGCAGCCGGCCGGGGACAGAGCAGTACTTC

v_call: TRBV5-6
j_call: TRBJ2-5
clone_size: .
d_call: TRBD2
cdr3_aa: CASSFPLAGVGETQYF
cdr3_nt: TGTGCCAGCAGCTTTCCCCTAGCGGGAGTAGGGGAGACCCAGTACTTC

v_call: TRBV28
j_call: TRBJ1-2
clone_size: .
d_call: .
cdr3_aa: CASSSDIRGYTF
cdr3_nt: TGTGCCAGCAGTTCCGATATCAGGGGCTACACCTTC

v_call: TRBV6-5
j_call: TRBJ1-3
clone_size: few
d_call: .
cdr3_aa: CASSYSSKGAASGNTIYF
cdr3_nt: TGTGCCAGCAGTTACTCGAGTAAAGGGGCCGCCTCTGGAAACACCATATATTTT

v_call: TRBV20-1
j_call: TRBJ1-3
clone_size: .
d_call: TRBD1
cdr3_aa: CSAHPTGSSGNTIYF
cdr3_nt: TGCAGTGCTCATCCGACAGGGAGCTCTGGAAACACCATATATTTT

v_call: TRBV30
j_call: TRBJ1-2
clone_size: .
d_call: .
cdr3_aa: CAWRSSGVRYGYTF
cdr3_nt: TGTGCCTGGAGGTCTTCTGGGGTCCGCTATGGCTACACCTTC

v_call: TRBV12-3/TRBV12-4
j_call: TRBJ2-5
clone_size: .
d_call: .
cdr3_aa: CASSLAPETQYF
cdr3_nt: TGTGCCAGCAGTTTAGCGCCGGAGACCCAGTACTTC

v_call: TRBV7-9
j_call: TRBJ2-7
clone_size: .
d_call: TRBD2
cdr3_aa: CASSRTSGSSEQYF
cdr3_nt: TGTGCCAGCAGCAGGACTAGCGGGAGTAGCGAGCAGTACTTC

v_call: TRBV28
j_call: TRBJ2-1
clone_size: .
d_call: TRBD2
cdr3_aa: CASGTGTSGHNEQFF
cdr3_nt: TGTGCCAGCGGAACCGGGACTAGCGGCCACAATGAGCAGTTCTTC

v_call: TRBV6-1
j_call: TRBJ1-2
clone_size: few
d_call: .
cdr3_aa: CASSEEVVVVRTF
cdr3_nt: TGTGCCAGCAGTGAAGAGGTAGTCGTTGTGCGCACCTTC

v_call: TRBV2
j_call: TRBJ2-7
clone_size: .
d_call: TRBD2
cdr3_aa: CASSEATSGRGEQYF
cdr3_nt: TGTGCCAGCAGTGAAGCGACTAGCGGGAGAGGCGAGCAGTACTTC

v_call: TRBV6-4
j_call: TRBJ2-3
clone_size: few
d_call: .
cdr3_aa: CASSDTSTTDTQYF
cdr3_nt: TGTGCCAGCAGTGATACTAGCACCACAGATACGCAGTATTTT